This T cell receptor (beta chain) was found in a study of response to subunit inactivated influenza vaccine. The CDR3 spans 13 residues. V was pared by 2 bases and J by 1 base, with 6 bases between. One entry per CDR3 protein results from TCRdb running MiXCR on the RT-PCR reads. The table includes just over 300,000 distinct CDR3 sequences, about 20% detected once. Here the sequenced sample was PBMCs from blood, taken approximately 20 months after vaccination. The chain is built from TRBV12-3 or TRBV12-4 and TRBJ2-7, with no clear D. This TCR came from a man aged 50 to 69 who received an inactivated influenza vaccine. The CDR3 nucleotides are TGTGCCAGCAGTTTACTGTTGTCCTACGAGCAGTACTTC. Translating it yields CASSLLLSYEQYF.